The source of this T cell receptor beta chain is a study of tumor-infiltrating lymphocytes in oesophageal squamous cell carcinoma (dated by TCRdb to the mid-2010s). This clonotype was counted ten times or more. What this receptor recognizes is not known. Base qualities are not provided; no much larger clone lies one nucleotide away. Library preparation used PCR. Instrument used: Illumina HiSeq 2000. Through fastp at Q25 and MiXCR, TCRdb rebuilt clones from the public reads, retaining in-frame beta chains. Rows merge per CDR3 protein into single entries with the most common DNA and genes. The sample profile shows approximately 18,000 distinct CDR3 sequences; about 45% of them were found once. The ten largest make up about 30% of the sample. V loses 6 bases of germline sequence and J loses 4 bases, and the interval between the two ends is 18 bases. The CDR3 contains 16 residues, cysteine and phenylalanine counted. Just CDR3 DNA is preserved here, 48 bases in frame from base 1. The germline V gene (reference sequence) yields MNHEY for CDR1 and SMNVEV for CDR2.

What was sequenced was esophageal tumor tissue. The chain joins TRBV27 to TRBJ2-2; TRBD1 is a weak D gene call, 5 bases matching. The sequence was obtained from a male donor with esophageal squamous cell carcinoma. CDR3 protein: CASSPGQGIGTGELFF. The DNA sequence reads TGTGCCAGCAGCCCCGGGCAGGGTATCGGCACCGGGGAGCTGTTTTTT.